This entry features one TCR beta chain sequence. Its antigen is currently unknown. This entry is derived from a study of T cell responses to AZD1222 COVID-19 vaccine. For the study at large: Pooled samples include second doses given at about 4 or 12 weeks.

Measured with immunoSEQ multiplex PCR; TCRdb has only the in-frame clones, and not every one. The sample lists roughly 67,000 clones; around 89% were seen once. Study outcomes and limitations: There were vaccine-associated CD4 TCRs across spike, dominant at 160-218 and 743-854.

The germline V gene has CDR1 LNHDA and CDR2 SQIVND (reference sequence). CDR3 length: 15 residues. Trimming stripped 5 bases from V and 2 bases from J, with 13 bases between. Material: peripheral blood, obtained on day 0 of AZD1222 vaccination. The chain is built from TRBV19 and TRBJ1-5; tentatively, D is TRBD1 (6 bases). This receptor was taken from an adult in good health. The CDR3 sequence: CASSVRPGGNQPQHF. The CDR3 DNA sequence: TGTGCCAGTAGTGTCCGCCCAGGGGGCAATCAGCCCCAGCATTTT.